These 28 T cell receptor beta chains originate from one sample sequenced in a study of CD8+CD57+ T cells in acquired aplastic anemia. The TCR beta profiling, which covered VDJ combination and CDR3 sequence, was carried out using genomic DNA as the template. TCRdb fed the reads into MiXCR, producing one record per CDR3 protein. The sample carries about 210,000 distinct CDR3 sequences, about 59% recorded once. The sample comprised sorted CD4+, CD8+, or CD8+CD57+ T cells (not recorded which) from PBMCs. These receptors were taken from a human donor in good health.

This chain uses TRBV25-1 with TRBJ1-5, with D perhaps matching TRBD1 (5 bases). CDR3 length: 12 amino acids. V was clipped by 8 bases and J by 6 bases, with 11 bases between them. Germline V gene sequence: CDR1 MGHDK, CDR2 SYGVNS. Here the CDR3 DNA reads TGTGCCAGCTCTCAGGGACTTCAGCCCCAGCATTTT. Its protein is CASSQGLQPQHF.

The CDR3 nucleotides are TGTGCCAGCAGCTTTACAGGGTTTTCCTTCTACGAGCAGTACTTC. Its translation: CASSFTGFSFYEQYF. The chain has TRBV7-9 and TRBJ2-7, with D maybe TRBD1 (6 bases). The CDR3 sequence is 15 residues long. With 3 bases removed from V and 3 bases from J, the gap between germline ends came to 15 bases. Per the germline V gene, CDR1 is SEHNR and CDR2 is FQNEAQ (reference sequence).

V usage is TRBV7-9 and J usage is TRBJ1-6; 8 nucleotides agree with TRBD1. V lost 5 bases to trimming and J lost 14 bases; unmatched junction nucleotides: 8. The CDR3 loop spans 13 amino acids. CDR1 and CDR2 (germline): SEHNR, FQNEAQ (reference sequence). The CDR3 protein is CASSPLDREALHF. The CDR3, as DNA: TGTGCCAGCAGCCCTTTGGACAGGGAGGCCCTCCACTTT.

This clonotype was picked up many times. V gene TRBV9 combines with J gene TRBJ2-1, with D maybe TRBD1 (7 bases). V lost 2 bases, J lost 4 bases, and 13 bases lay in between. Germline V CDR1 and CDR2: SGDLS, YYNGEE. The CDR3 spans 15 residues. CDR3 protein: CASSVGPGGYNEQFF. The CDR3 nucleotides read TGTGCCAGCAGCGTGGGGCCAGGGGGGTACAATGAGCAGTTCTTC.

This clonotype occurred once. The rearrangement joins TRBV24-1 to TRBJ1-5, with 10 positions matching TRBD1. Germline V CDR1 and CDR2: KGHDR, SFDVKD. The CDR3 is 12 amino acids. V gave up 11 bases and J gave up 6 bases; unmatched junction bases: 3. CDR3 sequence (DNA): TGTGCCAGGGACAGGGGAGGTCAGCCCCAGCATTTT. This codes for CARDRGGQPQHF.

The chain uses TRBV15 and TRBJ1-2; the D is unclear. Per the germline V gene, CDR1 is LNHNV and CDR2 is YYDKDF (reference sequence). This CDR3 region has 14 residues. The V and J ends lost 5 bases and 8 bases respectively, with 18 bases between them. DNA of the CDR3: TGTGCCACCAGCGACTTGGGGAGATCCAGCGGCTACACCTTC. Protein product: CATSDLGRSSGYTF.

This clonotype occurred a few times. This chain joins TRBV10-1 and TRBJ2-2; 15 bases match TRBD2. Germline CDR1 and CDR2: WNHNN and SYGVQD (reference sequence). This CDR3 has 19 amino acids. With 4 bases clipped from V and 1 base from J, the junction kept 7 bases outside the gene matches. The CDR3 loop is CASSALGLAGGRNTGELFF. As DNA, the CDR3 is TGCGCCAGCAGTGCTCTAGGACTAGCGGGAGGGCGGAACACCGGGGAGCTGTTTTTT.

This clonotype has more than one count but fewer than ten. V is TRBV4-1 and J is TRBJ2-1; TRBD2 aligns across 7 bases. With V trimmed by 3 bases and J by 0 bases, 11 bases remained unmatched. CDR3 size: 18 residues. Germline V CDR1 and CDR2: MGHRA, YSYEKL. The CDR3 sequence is CASSQGGGPLGSYNEQFF. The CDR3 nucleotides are TGCGCCAGCAGCCAGGGGGGGGGACCCCTTGGCTCCTACAATGAGCAGTTCTTC.

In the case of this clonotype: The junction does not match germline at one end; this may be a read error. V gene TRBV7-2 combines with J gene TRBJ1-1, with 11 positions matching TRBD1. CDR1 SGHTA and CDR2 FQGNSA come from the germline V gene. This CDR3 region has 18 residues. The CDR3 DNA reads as TGTGCCAGCAGCTTAGCGAGACGGACAGGGGGCGTGAAAACTGAAGCTTTCTTT. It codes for CASSLARRTGGVKTEAFF.

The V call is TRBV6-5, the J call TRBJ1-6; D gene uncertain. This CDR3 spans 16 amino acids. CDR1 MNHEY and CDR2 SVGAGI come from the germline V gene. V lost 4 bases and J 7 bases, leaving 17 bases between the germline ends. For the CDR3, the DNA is TGTGCCAGCAGTTCGCCCGGGGAGCGCTTGAATTCACCCCTCCACTTT. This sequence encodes CASSSPGERLNSPLHF.

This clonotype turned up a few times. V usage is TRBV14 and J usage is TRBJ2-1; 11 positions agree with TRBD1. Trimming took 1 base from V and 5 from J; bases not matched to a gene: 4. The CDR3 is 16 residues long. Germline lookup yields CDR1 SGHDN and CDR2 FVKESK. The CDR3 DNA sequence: TGTGCCAGCAGCCAAGTACCGGGACAGGGGGACAATGAGCAGTTCTTC. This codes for CASSQVPGQGDNEQFF. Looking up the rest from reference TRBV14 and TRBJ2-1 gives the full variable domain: EAGVTQFPSHSVIEKGQTVTLRCDPISGHDNLYWYRRVMGKEIKFLLHFVKESKQDESGMPNNRFLAERTGGTYSTLKVQPAELEDSGVYFCASSQVPGQGDNEQFFGPGTRLTVL.

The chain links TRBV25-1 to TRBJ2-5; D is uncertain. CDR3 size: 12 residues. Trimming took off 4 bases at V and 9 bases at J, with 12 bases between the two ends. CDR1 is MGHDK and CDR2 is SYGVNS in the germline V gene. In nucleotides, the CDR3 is TGTGCCAGCAGTGGGACCCCCTTAGCCCAGTACTTC. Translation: CASSGTPLAQYF. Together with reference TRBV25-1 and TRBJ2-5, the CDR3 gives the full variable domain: EADIYQTPRYLVIGTGKKITLECSQTMGHDKMYWYQQDPGMELHLIHYSYGVNSTEKGDLSSESTVSRIRTEHFPLTLESARPSHTSQYLCASSGTPLAQYFGPGTRLLVL.

The CDR3 DNA sequence: TGTGCCAGCACCAGACTAGCGGGGAGCCAAGAGACCCAGTACTTC. Protein sequence: CASTRLAGSQETQYF. The chain couples TRBV7-2 to TRBJ2-5, with 11 bases identical to TRBD2. Germline CDR1 SGHTA, CDR2 FQGNSA. J gave up 1 base and V 7 bases, and 5 bases lay outside the gene matches. This CDR3 contains 15 residues.

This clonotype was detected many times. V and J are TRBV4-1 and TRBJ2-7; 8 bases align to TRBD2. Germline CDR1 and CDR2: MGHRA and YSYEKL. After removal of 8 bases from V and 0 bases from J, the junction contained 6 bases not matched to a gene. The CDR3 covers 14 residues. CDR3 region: CASGTAGGSYEQYF. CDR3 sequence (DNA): TGCGCCAGCGGGACGGCGGGGGGCTCCTACGAGCAGTACTTC.

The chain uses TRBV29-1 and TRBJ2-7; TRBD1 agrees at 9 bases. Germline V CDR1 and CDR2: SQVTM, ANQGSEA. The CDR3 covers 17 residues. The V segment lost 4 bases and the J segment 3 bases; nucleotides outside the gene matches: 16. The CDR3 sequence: CSVGRTGTGRGNYEQYF. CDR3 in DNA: TGCAGCGTTGGAAGAACTGGGACAGGGAGGGGAAACTACGAGCAGTACTTC.

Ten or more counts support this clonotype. This chain's CDR3 is CASRYGGDEQFF. CDR3 sequence (DNA): TGTGCCAGCAGGTACGGAGGGGATGAGCAGTTCTTC. The chain combines TRBV2 with TRBJ2-1, with D tentatively TRBD2 (6 bases). Trimming took off 6 bases at V and 8 bases at J, with 11 bases between the two ends. The CDR3 length is 12 residues. The germline CDR1 and CDR2 sequences are SNHLY and FYNNEI.

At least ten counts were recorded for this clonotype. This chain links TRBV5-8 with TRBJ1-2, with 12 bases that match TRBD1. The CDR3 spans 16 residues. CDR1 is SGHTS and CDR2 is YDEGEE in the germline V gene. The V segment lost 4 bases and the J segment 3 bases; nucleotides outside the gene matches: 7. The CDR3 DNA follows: TGTGCCAGCAGCGGATCCGGGACAGGGGGCGACTATGGCTACACCTTC. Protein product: CASSGSGTGGDYGYTF.

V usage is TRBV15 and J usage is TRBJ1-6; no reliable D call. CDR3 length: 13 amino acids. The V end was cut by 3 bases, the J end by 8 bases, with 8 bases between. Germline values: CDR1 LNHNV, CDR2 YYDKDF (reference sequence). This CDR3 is CATSRREDSPLHF. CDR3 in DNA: TGTGCCACCAGCAGGCGGGAGGATTCACCCCTCCACTTT.

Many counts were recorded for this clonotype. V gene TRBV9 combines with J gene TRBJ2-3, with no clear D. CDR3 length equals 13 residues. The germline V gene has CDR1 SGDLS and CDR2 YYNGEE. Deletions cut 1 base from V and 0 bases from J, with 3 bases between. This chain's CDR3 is CASSVLSTDTQYF. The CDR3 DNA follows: TGTGCCAGCAGCGTACTAAGCACAGATACGCAGTATTTT.

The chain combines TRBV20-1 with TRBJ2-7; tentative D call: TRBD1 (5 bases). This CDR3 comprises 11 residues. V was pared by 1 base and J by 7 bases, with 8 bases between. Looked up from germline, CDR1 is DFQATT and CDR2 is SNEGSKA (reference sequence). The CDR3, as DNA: TGCAGTGCTAGAGTCCAGGGAGAGCAGTACTTC. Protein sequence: CSARVQGEQYF.

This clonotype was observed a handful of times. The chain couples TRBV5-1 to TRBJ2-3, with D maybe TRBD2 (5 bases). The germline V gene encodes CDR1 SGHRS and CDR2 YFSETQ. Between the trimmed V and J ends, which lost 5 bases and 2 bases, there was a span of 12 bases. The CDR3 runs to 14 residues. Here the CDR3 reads CASRFNGDTDTQYF. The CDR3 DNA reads TGCGCCAGCAGATTTAACGGGGACACAGATACGCAGTATTTT.

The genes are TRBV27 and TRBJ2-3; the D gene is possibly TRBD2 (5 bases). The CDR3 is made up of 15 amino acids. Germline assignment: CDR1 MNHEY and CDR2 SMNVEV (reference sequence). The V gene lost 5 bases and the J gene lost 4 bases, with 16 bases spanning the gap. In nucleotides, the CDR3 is TGTGCCAGCAGTGAGAGGGTTGATGGGGCAGATACGCAGTATTTT. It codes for CASSERVDGADTQYF.

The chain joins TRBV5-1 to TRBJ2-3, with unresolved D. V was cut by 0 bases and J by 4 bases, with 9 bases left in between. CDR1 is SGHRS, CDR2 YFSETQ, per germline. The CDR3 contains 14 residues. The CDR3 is CASSLGQVPDTQYF. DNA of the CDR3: TGCGCCAGCAGCTTGGGGCAGGTCCCAGATACGCAGTATTTT.

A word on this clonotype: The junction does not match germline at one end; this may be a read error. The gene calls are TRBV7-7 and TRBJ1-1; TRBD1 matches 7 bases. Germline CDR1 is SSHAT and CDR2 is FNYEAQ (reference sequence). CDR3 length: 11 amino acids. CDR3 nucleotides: TGTGCTAGCAGCTTAAAGGGGGCGGCTTTCTTT. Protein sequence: CASSLKGAAFF.

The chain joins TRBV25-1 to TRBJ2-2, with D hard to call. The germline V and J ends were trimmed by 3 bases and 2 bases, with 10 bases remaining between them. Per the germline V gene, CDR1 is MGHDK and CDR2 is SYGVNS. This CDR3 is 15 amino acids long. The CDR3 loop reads CASSELAVNTGELFF. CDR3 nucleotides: TGTGCCAGCAGTGAGTTGGCCGTAAACACCGGGGAGCTGTTTTTT.

The DNA of the CDR3 is TGTGCCACCAGTGAACAGGGGAACCAGCCCCAGCATTTT. This translates into CATSEQGNQPQHF. The chain has TRBV24-1 and TRBJ1-5, with 7 bases fitting TRBD1. From germline, CDR1 is KGHDR and CDR2 SFDVKD. V dropped 4 bases and J dropped 7; count of bases not matched to a gene: 3. The CDR3 contains 13 residues.

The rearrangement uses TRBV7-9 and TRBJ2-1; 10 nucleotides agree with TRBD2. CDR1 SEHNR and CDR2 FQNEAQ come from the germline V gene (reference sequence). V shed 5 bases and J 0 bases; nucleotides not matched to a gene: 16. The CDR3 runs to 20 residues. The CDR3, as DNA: TGTGCCAGCAGCCCGCAACTCGGACTAGCGGAAAGCCGCTCCTACAATGAGCAGTTCTTC. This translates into CASSPQLGLAESRSYNEQFF. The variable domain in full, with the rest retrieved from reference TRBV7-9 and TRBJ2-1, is DTGVSQNPRHKITKRGQNVTFRCDPISEHNRLYWYRQTLGQGPEFLTYFQNEAQLEKSRLLSDRFSAERPKGSFSTLEIQRTEQGDSAMYLCASSPQLGLAESRSYNEQFFGPGTRLTVL.

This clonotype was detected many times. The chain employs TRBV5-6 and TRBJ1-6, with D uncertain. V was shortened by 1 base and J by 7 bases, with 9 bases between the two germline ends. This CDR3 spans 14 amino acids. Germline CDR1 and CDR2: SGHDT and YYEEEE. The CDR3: CASSLLEANSPLHF. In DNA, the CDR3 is TGTGCCAGCAGCTTGCTCGAGGCCAATTCACCCCTCCACTTT.